The rows below give T cell receptor beta chains drawn from one sample of a study of cytomegalovirus exposure and HLA in healthy donors. Repertoires were generated with immunoSEQ multiplex PCR, while TCRdb's copy carries only in-frame clones and drops some. The repertoire includes 150,000 to 200,000 clones, roughly 84% of them detected once, and about 0.25% sits in the top ten. The sequenced sample consisted of PBMCs. The receptors shown here come from a boy younger than 18 in good health and CMV-seronegative. The CDR3 runs from the conserved cysteine through the conserved F or W. D genes are given only for firm matches. Only some rows state a clone size, as once, few, many or a class for expanded clones.

CDR3nt: TGCAGCGTACCCGGGGGGCTTGAGACTTTCTTT
CDR3aa: CSVPGGLETFF
v_gene: TRBV29-1
d_gene: .
j_gene: TRBJ1-1
abundance: .

CDR3nt: TGTGCCGTACAATCCGAGGCTAGGTTTGGATTGGAGCAGTACTTC
CDR3aa: CAVQSEARFGLEQYF
v_gene: TRBV10-3
d_gene: .
j_gene: TRBJ2-7
abundance: .

CDR3nt: TGTGCCAGCAGCCCCTCCCCGGGAGATTCTAACTATGGCTACACCTTC
CDR3aa: CASSPSPGDSNYGYTF
v_gene: TRBV9
d_gene: .
j_gene: TRBJ1-2
abundance: once

CDR3nt: TGTGCCAGCAGTGATGGGCTAGCGGGATGGAGTAGGGAGCAGTATTTT
CDR3aa: CASSDGLAGWSREQYF
v_gene: TRBV2
d_gene: TRBD2
j_gene: TRBJ2-3
abundance: .

CDR3nt: TGTGCCAGCAGTGACGGGACAGGGGGCACAGATACGCAGTATTTT
CDR3aa: CASSDGTGGTDTQYF
v_gene: TRBV6-4
d_gene: TRBD1
j_gene: TRBJ2-3
abundance: few

CDR3nt: TGTGCCAGCAGCCTCGGGGGGACTAATGAAAAACTGTTTTTT
CDR3aa: CASSLGGTNEKLFF
v_gene: TRBV27
d_gene: .
j_gene: TRBJ1-4
abundance: .

CDR3nt: TGTGCCAGCAGTGCATTAAGCGGGAGGGCCTTAGATACGCAGTATTTT
CDR3aa: CASSALSGRALDTQYF
v_gene: TRBV6-1
d_gene: TRBD2
j_gene: TRBJ2-3
abundance: .

CDR3nt: TGTGCCTGGAGTCCAAAATCCATCCAGTACTTC
CDR3aa: CAWSPKSIQYF
v_gene: TRBV30
d_gene: .
j_gene: TRBJ2-7
abundance: .

CDR3nt: TGCGCCAGCAGCTCACCGAATCGGACAGGGGCGTGGAACTATGGCTACACCTTC
CDR3aa: CASSSPNRTGAWNYGYTF
v_gene: TRBV5-1
d_gene: TRBD1
j_gene: TRBJ1-2
abundance: .

CDR3nt: TGTGCCAGCTCACCCCGGGAGGATGAAAAACTGTTTTTT
CDR3aa: CASSPREDEKLFF
v_gene: TRBV18
d_gene: .
j_gene: TRBJ1-4
abundance: .

CDR3nt: TGTGCCAGCATCCAAGACAGGGTCACTGAAGCTTTCTTT
CDR3aa: CASIQDRVTEAFF
v_gene: TRBV7-2
d_gene: TRBD1
j_gene: TRBJ1-1
abundance: .

CDR3nt: TGTGCCATCGCTGGGACTAGCGGGAGACAATCTCCTAGCACAGATACGCAGTATTTT
CDR3aa: CAIAGTSGRQSPSTDTQYF
v_gene: TRBV10-3
d_gene: TRBD2
j_gene: TRBJ2-3
abundance: .

CDR3nt: TGCGCCAGCAGCCCCAGTGTGGGACAGGCCCAGCCCCAGCATTTT
CDR3aa: CASSPSVGQAQPQHF
v_gene: TRBV5-1
d_gene: TRBD1
j_gene: TRBJ1-5
abundance: .

CDR3nt: TGTGCCAGCAGAGGGGGACAGGGAAATTCACCCCTCCACTTT
CDR3aa: CASRGGQGNSPLHF
v_gene: TRBV6-1
d_gene: TRBD1
j_gene: TRBJ1-6
abundance: .

CDR3nt: TGTGCCAGCAGCTCCGAAGGGACTAGCGTATACAATGAGCAGTTCTTC
CDR3aa: CASSSEGTSVYNEQFF
v_gene: TRBV7-2
d_gene: TRBD2
j_gene: TRBJ2-1
abundance: .

CDR3nt: TGCGCCAGCAGTGACTCCCGGGACAGGTCCTACAATGAGCAGTTCTTC
CDR3aa: CASSDSRDRSYNEQFF
v_gene: TRBV10-1
d_gene: TRBD1
j_gene: TRBJ2-1
abundance: once

CDR3nt: TGTGCCTGGAGTGCCGGGACAGGACACTACGAGCAGTACTTC
CDR3aa: CAWSAGTGHYEQYF
v_gene: TRBV30
d_gene: TRBD1
j_gene: TRBJ2-7
abundance: .

CDR3nt: TGTGCCAGCAGTCCGGACACTACCTCCTACGAGCAGTACTTC
CDR3aa: CASSPDTTSYEQYF
v_gene: TRBV28
d_gene: .
j_gene: TRBJ2-7
abundance: .

CDR3nt: TGTGCCAGCAGTGTTGAGAGACTAGCGGGAGGGGAGCTGTTTTTT
CDR3aa: CASSVERLAGGELFF
v_gene: TRBV6-1
d_gene: TRBD2
j_gene: TRBJ2-2
abundance: few

CDR3nt: TGTGCCAGCACCCCCGGACTAGCGGTATACAATGAGCAGTTCTTC
CDR3aa: CASTPGLAVYNEQFF
v_gene: TRBV5-4
d_gene: TRBD2
j_gene: TRBJ2-1
abundance: once

CDR3nt: TGTGCCAGCAGCGTTCAGGGTAGACGACACACAGATACGCAGTATTTT
CDR3aa: CASSVQGRRHTDTQYF
v_gene: TRBV9
d_gene: .
j_gene: TRBJ2-3
abundance: .

CDR3nt: TGTGCCAGCAGCCCGAAGGACAGGGGATTCACCGGGGAGCTGTTTTTT
CDR3aa: CASSPKDRGFTGELFF
v_gene: TRBV9
d_gene: TRBD1
j_gene: TRBJ2-2
abundance: .

CDR3nt: TGTGCCAGCAGCTTAGGGGGGACTAGCGGACTCACCTACGAGCAGTACTTC
CDR3aa: CASSLGGTSGLTYEQYF
v_gene: TRBV7-9
d_gene: TRBD2
j_gene: TRBJ2-7
abundance: once

CDR3nt: TGTGCCAGCCGGGGGGGGGCGACCTACAATGAGCAGTTCTTC
CDR3aa: CASRGGATYNEQFF
v_gene: TRBV6-1
d_gene: TRBD2
j_gene: TRBJ2-1
abundance: .

CDR3nt: TGTGCCAGCACCCGAGCGGGAGTTCATGAGCAGTTCTTC
CDR3aa: CASTRAGVHEQFF
v_gene: TRBV6-5
d_gene: TRBD2
j_gene: TRBJ2-1
abundance: .

CDR3nt: TGTGCCAGCAGCCCGATACTTAGCGGGGTACCTTCCTACGAGCAGTACTTC
CDR3aa: CASSPILSGVPSYEQYF
v_gene: TRBV11-2
d_gene: TRBD2
j_gene: TRBJ2-7
abundance: .

CDR3nt: TGTGCCAGCAGTTTTCCCGGGACTAGCGGGAGGGATACGAATGAGCAGTTCTTC
CDR3aa: CASSFPGTSGRDTNEQFF
v_gene: TRBV28
d_gene: TRBD2
j_gene: TRBJ2-1
abundance: .

CDR3nt: TGTGCCAGTAGTACGACAGGTCTGGATGGCTACACCTTC
CDR3aa: CASSTTGLDGYTF
v_gene: TRBV19
d_gene: .
j_gene: TRBJ1-2
abundance: .

CDR3nt: TGCGCCAGCAGCGAGGAGCCGGTTTATGGCTACACCTTC
CDR3aa: CASSEEPVYGYTF
v_gene: TRBV5-1
d_gene: .
j_gene: TRBJ1-2
abundance: .

CDR3nt: TGTGCCAGCAGTAAAGGACAGGGGGGGGCCAACACCGGGGAGCTGTTTTTT
CDR3aa: CASSKGQGGANTGELFF
v_gene: TRBV6-4
d_gene: TRBD1
j_gene: TRBJ2-2
abundance: .

CDR3nt: TGTGCCAGCAGTTTCGCACAGGGTGGAAACACCATATATTTT
CDR3aa: CASSFAQGGNTIYF
v_gene: TRBV28
d_gene: .
j_gene: TRBJ1-3
abundance: .

CDR3nt: TGTGCCAGCAGCTTAACCCGGGGGGGAGGAAACAATGAGCAGTTCTTC
CDR3aa: CASSLTRGGGNNEQFF
v_gene: TRBV7-3
d_gene: TRBD2
j_gene: TRBJ2-1
abundance: .

CDR3nt: TGTGCCAGCAGTGAAGGGACTACAGATACGCAGTATTTT
CDR3aa: CASSEGTTDTQYF
v_gene: TRBV2
d_gene: .
j_gene: TRBJ2-3
abundance: .

CDR3nt: TGTGCCAGCAGCTTGAGGCGGGGGAGCTCCTACAATGAGCAGTTCTTC
CDR3aa: CASSLRRGSSYNEQFF
v_gene: TRBV5-4
d_gene: TRBD2
j_gene: TRBJ2-1
abundance: .

CDR3nt: TGTGCCAGCAGTCGCTGGACAGGGCAAAACTACGAGCAGTACTTC
CDR3aa: CASSRWTGQNYEQYF
v_gene: TRBV7-8
d_gene: TRBD1
j_gene: TRBJ2-7
abundance: .

CDR3nt: TGTGCCAGCGGGGGGAACAAGAATCAGCCCCAGCATTTT
CDR3aa: CASGGNKNQPQHF
v_gene: TRBV9
d_gene: .
j_gene: TRBJ1-5
abundance: .

CDR3nt: TGTGCCACCAGCAGAGATCCTCAGGGGGCGACCCAGTACTTC
CDR3aa: CATSRDPQGATQYF
v_gene: TRBV15
d_gene: TRBD1
j_gene: TRBJ2-5
abundance: .

CDR3nt: TGTGCCAGCAGCACCCCGGGACAGGGGAATGAAAAACTGTTTTTT
CDR3aa: CASSTPGQGNEKLFF
v_gene: TRBV11-2
d_gene: TRBD1
j_gene: TRBJ1-4
abundance: .

CDR3nt: TGTGCCAGCAGCGCAGGCAGGTACGAGCAGTACTTC
CDR3aa: CASSAGRYEQYF
v_gene: TRBV7-6
d_gene: .
j_gene: TRBJ2-7
abundance: .

CDR3nt: TGTGCAAGTCCCGGGACAAGCAACTATGGCTACACCTTC
CDR3aa: CASPGTSNYGYTF
v_gene: TRBV30
d_gene: .
j_gene: TRBJ1-2
abundance: .

CDR3nt: TGCGCCAGCAGCCCTGGGACAGCCAACACTGAAGCTTTCTTT
CDR3aa: CASSPGTANTEAFF
v_gene: TRBV5-1
d_gene: TRBD1
j_gene: TRBJ1-1
abundance: .

CDR3nt: TGTGCCAGCAGCCCGACAGGGCGAAACACTGAAGCTTTCTTT
CDR3aa: CASSPTGRNTEAFF
v_gene: TRBV6-1
d_gene: TRBD1
j_gene: TRBJ1-1
abundance: few

CDR3nt: TGCGCCAGCAGCTTTGGGGCGGATAACTATGGCTACACCTTC
CDR3aa: CASSFGADNYGYTF
v_gene: TRBV5-1
d_gene: .
j_gene: TRBJ1-2
abundance: .

CDR3nt: TGTGCCAGCAGGCTAGATAGCACAGATACGCAGTATTTT
CDR3aa: CASRLDSTDTQYF
v_gene: TRBV2
d_gene: .
j_gene: TRBJ2-3
abundance: .

CDR3nt: TGTGCCAGCAGCCCTACAGGGGGCTCCGAGCAGTACTTC
CDR3aa: CASSPTGGSEQYF
v_gene: TRBV27
d_gene: TRBD1
j_gene: TRBJ2-7
abundance: .

CDR3nt: TGTGCCAGCAGCCCCGGGACAGGGGGCTTCGAGCAGTACTTC
CDR3aa: CASSPGTGGFEQYF
v_gene: TRBV6-5
d_gene: TRBD1
j_gene: TRBJ2-7
abundance: .